This T cell receptor (beta chain) is from a study of T cell responses to AZD1222 COVID-19 vaccine. The assay was immunoSEQ multiplex PCR, and TCRdb's table has in-frame clones only and misses some. Among 130,000 to 150,000 clones listed, around 90% were seen once. V was clipped by 4 bases and J by 9 bases, with 7 bases between them. The CDR3 covers 12 residues. The germline CDR1 and CDR2 sequences are MNHNY and SVGAGI (reference sequence). The J gene is TRBJ1-6, the V gene TRBV6-6; D remains unclear. The source material was peripheral blood, sampled on day 0 of AZD1222 vaccination. This receptor was taken from an adult in good health. The CDR3, as DNA: TGTGCCAGCAGTTTACGCGGTTCACCCCTCCACTTT. Translated: CASSLRGSPLHF.